A selection of T cell receptor beta chains follows, all from one sample in a study of blood T cell repertoires in COVID-19. Sequencing used immunoSEQ multiplex PCR; TCRdb keeps in-frame clones, though not all of them. The table shows 300,000 to 400,000 clones, with around 89% occurring only once. Sequencing input: peripheral blood. The receptor source for this set is a woman in her 30s with COVID-19, enrolled during active disease. CDR3s include the opening cysteine and the closing phenylalanine or tryptophan. A D gene is named only where the DNA matches it firmly. Not every row has a clone size; where given, it reads once, few, many or a size class.

>TRBJ1-4|TRBV4-3|-|-
CASSQGTVWEKLFF
TGCGCCAGCAGCCAAGGGACAGTTTGGGAAAAACTGTTTTTT
>TRBJ2-1|TRBV29-1|-|TRBD1
CSVLGTGGYNEQFF
TGCAGCGTGCTAGGGACAGGGGGTTACAATGAGCAGTTCTTC
>TRBJ2-1|TRBV9|-|-
CASSSEAYEQFF
TGTGCCAGCAGCTCCGAGGCATATGAGCAGTTCTTC
>TRBJ2-1|TRBV14|-|-
CASSDPLGGAAYNEQFF
TGTGCCAGCAGTGATCCCCTTGGCGGGGCAGCCTACAATGAGCAGTTCTTC
>TRBJ1-1|TRBV9|-|-
CASRSGGNTEAFF
TGTGCCAGCAGGTCCGGGGGGAACACTGAAGCTTTCTTT
>TRBJ1-2|TRBV19|-|TRBD1
CASSVTGVGYTF
TGTGCCAGTAGTGTAACAGGGGTTGGCTACACCTTC
>TRBJ2-5|TRBV3-1/TRBV3-2|-|TRBD2
CASSHSWSSGGAETQYF
TGTGCCAGCAGCCACTCGTGGTCTAGCGGGGGGGCGGAGACCCAGTACTTC
>TRBJ1-5|TRBV6-2/TRBV6-3|-|-
CASSYGPAQPQHF
TGTGCCAGCAGTTACGGGCCGGCCCAGCCCCAGCATTTT
>TRBJ2-2|TRBV2|-|-
CASSAIHDTGELFF
TGTGCCAGCAGTGCAATTCATGACACCGGGGAGCTGTTTTTT
>TRBJ1-1|TRBV28|-|-
CASSLVGQGRSEAFF
TGTGCCAGCAGTTTGGTCGGGCAGGGTCGATCTGAAGCTTTCTTT
>TRBJ2-2|TRBV7-2|-|-
CASSLGDTPTGELFF
TGTGCCAGCAGCTTAGGGGACACTCCCACCGGGGAGCTGTTTTTT
>TRBJ1-5|TRBV28|-|TRBD1
CASRGTGYQPQHF
TGTGCCAGCAGAGGGACAGGGTATCAGCCCCAGCATTTT
>TRBJ1-1|TRBV10-3|-|-
CAISDGTLNTEAFF
TGTGCCATCAGCGACGGGACACTGAACACTGAAGCTTTCTTT
>TRBJ1-4|TRBV11-3|-|-
CASSYLASSNEKLFF
TGTGCCAGCAGCTACCTTGCCAGTTCTAATGAAAAACTGTTTTTT
>TRBJ2-1|TRBV5-1|-|TRBD1
CASSQPGQGRNEQFF
TGCGCCAGCAGCCAGCCGGGACAGGGTAGGAATGAGCAGTTCTTC
>TRBJ2-1|TRBV2|few|TRBD2
CASNAGTSGSYNEQFF
TGTGCCAGCAACGCGGGGACTAGCGGTTCCTACAATGAGCAGTTCTTC
>TRBJ1-2|TRBV19|-|-
CASSGGGAKLKIGYTF
TGTGCCAGTAGCGGGGGTGGGGCAAAGTTGAAGATTGGCTACACCTTC
>TRBJ1-2|TRBV12-3/TRBV12-4|once|TRBD1
CASVGTGGYTF
TGTGCCAGCGTGGGGACAGGGGGCTACACCTTC
>TRBJ2-1|TRBV27|-|TRBD1
CASRRGQGGYNEQFF
TGTGCCAGCCGAAGGGGGCAGGGTGGTTACAATGAGCAGTTCTTC
>TRBJ1-3|TRBV10-1|-|-
CASSESKSGSGNTIYF
TGCGCCAGCAGTGAGTCCAAGTCGGGGTCTGGAAACACCATATATTTT
>TRBJ2-5|TRBV7-9|-|-
CASIPVTAGEETQYF
TGTGCCAGCATCCCTGTAACAGCAGGGGAAGAGACCCAGTACTTC
>TRBJ1-4|TRBV30|-|TRBD1
CASRDSNEKLFF
TGTGCCTCACGGGACAGTAATGAAAAACTGTTTTTT
>TRBJ2-3|TRBV24-1|-|-
CATSEYRDTQYF
TGTGCCACCAGTGAGTATCGAGATACGCAGTATTTT
>TRBJ1-1|TRBV18|-|-
CASSPGEGEANTEAFF
TGTGCCAGCTCCCCAGGGGAGGGGGAAGCGAACACTGAAGCTTTCTTT
>TRBJ2-3|TRBV7-2|-|-
CASSLATGRAPTDTQYF
TGTGCCAGCAGCTTAGCAACGGGAAGAGCCCCCACAGATACGCAGTATTTT
>TRBJ1-5|TRBV4-3|-|TRBD1
CASSQDFPGGGEPQHF
TGCGCCAGCAGCCAAGATTTTCCAGGGGGCGGGGAGCCCCAGCATTTT
>TRBJ2-1|TRBV9|-|TRBD2
CASSSSSGVVYNEQFF
TGTGCCAGCAGTTCTTCTAGCGGGGTGGTCTACAATGAGCAGTTCTTC